These T cell receptor beta chains were read from a single sample in a study of T cell responses to AZD1222 COVID-19 vaccine. Repertoires were generated with immunoSEQ multiplex PCR, while TCRdb's copy carries only in-frame clones and drops some. The table includes roughly 200,000 clones, approximately 93% detected once. The input for sequencing was peripheral blood, taken 28 days after the second AZD1222 dose. These receptors were collected from an adult who received the AZD1222 COVID-19 vaccine. The CDR3 runs from the conserved cysteine through the conserved F or W. Each record gives: V gene, J gene, clone size, D gene, CDR3 protein, CDR3 DNA. A D gene is named only where the DNA matches it firmly. Clone size appears in some rows only: once, few, many, or a class for an expanded clone.

TRBV3-1/TRBV3-2	TRBJ1-6	NA	NA	CASSQRRDRSPLHF	TGTGCCAGCAGCCAACGCAGGGACCGATCACCCCTCCACTTT
TRBV10-3	TRBJ1-2	NA	NA	CAISETGAYGYTF	TGTGCCATCAGTGAGACGGGGGCCTATGGCTACACCTTC
TRBV28	TRBJ1-3	NA	NA	CASRTSGAGNTIYF	TGTGCCAGCAGAACATCAGGGGCAGGAAACACCATATATTTT
TRBV9	TRBJ2-1	NA	NA	CASSVGTLNNEQFF	TGTGCCAGCAGCGTCGGGACTCTTAATAATGAGCAGTTCTTC
TRBV6-5	TRBJ1-5	NA	TRBD1	CASSSPGQGNGQPQHF	TGTGCCAGCAGTTCACCGGGACAGGGGAATGGTCAGCCCCAGCATTTT
TRBV5-1	TRBJ2-1	NA	NA	CASSPPGAGSYNEQFF	TGCGCCAGCAGCCCCCCCGGTGCGGGGTCCTACAATGAGCAGTTCTTC
TRBV6-2/TRBV6-3	TRBJ2-1	NA	TRBD2	CASRPWTSGRLYNEQFF	TGTGCCAGCAGACCTTGGACTAGCGGGAGACTCTACAATGAGCAGTTCTTC
TRBV2	TRBJ2-7	NA	TRBD2	CASHPRGRGHEQYF	TGTGCCAGTCACCCTCGCGGGAGGGGACACGAGCAGTACTTC
TRBV11-2	TRBJ2-2	once	NA	CASSLDYTGELFF	TGTGCCAGCAGCTTAGATTACACCGGGGAGCTGTTTTTT
TRBV9	TRBJ1-2	NA	NA	CASSVPRGEEGYGYTF	TGTGCCAGCAGCGTACCTCGCGGGGAAGAAGGCTATGGCTACACCTTC
TRBV4-1	TRBJ1-4	NA	NA	CASSQGSRQKLFF	TGCGCCAGCAGCCAAGGGAGCCGGCAAAAACTGTTTTTT
TRBV15	TRBJ2-4	NA	NA	CATSRAGVGVGNIQYF	TGTGCCACCAGCAGAGCAGGGGTAGGCGTCGGAAACATTCAGTACTTC
TRBV11-2	TRBJ1-1	NA	NA	CASSFSSGWGGNTEAFF	TGTGCCAGCAGCTTCTCATCAGGGTGGGGTGGAAACACTGAAGCTTTCTTT
TRBV7-9	TRBJ2-3	NA	NA	CASSPRGATDTQYF	TGTGCCAGCAGCCCCCGGGGGGCCACAGATACGCAGTATTTT
TRBV2	TRBJ2-1	NA	NA	CASNRESYNEQFF	TGTGCCAGCAACCGGGAATCCTACAATGAGCAGTTCTTC
TRBV3-1/TRBV3-2	TRBJ1-5	NA	TRBD1	CASSQGTGSGQPQHF	TGTGCCAGCAGCCAAGGGACAGGGTCGGGTCAGCCCCAGCATTTT
TRBV5-5	TRBJ2-7	NA	TRBD2	CASSLGDYPYEQYF	TGTGCCAGCAGCTTGGGGGACTACCCCTACGAGCAGTACTTC
TRBV28	TRBJ2-3	NA	NA	CASRAQGGNTDTQYF	TGTGCCAGCAGAGCACAGGGAGGGAACACAGATACGCAGTATTTT
TRBV24-1	TRBJ2-2	NA	NA	CATSDSDWGRGNTGELFF	TGTGCCACCAGTGATTCCGACTGGGGCAGGGGAAACACCGGGGAGCTGTTTTTT
TRBV15	TRBJ1-5	NA	TRBD1	CATSGDRGGVGNQPQHF	TGTGCCACCAGCGGGGACAGGGGTGGTGTTGGCAATCAGCCCCAGCATTTT
TRBV3-1/TRBV3-2	TRBJ1-1	NA	NA	CASSHRVLNTEAFF	TGTGCCAGCAGCCACAGGGTGCTGAACACTGAAGCTTTCTTT
TRBV2	TRBJ2-3	NA	NA	CASSTGKADTQYF	TGTGCCAGCAGTACAGGGAAGGCAGATACGCAGTATTTT
TRBV19	TRBJ1-1	few	NA	CASSTEKANTEAFF	TGTGCCAGTAGTACTGAGAAGGCGAACACTGAAGCTTTCTTT
TRBV6-2/TRBV6-3	TRBJ2-1	few	TRBD2	CASSYSPTSGRWSYNEQFF	TGTGCCAGCAGTTACAGTCCCACTAGCGGGAGGTGGTCCTACAATGAGCAGTTCTTC
TRBV13	TRBJ1-6	NA	NA	CASSLGGQRNSPLHF	TGTGCCAGCAGCTTAGGCGGTCAGAGAAATTCACCCCTCCACTTT
TRBV19	TRBJ2-6	NA	NA	CASTLSAGANVLTF	TGTGCCTCCACCCTCTCGGCAGGGGCCAACGTCCTGACTTTC
TRBV18	TRBJ1-2	NA	TRBD1	CASSPIGLGTGGNYGYTF	TGTGCCAGCTCACCAATTGGCCTGGGAACAGGGGGGAACTATGGCTACACCTTC